The 26 T cell receptor beta chains below were found in one sample sequenced in a study of blood T cells in healthy people across ages. Primed by a sample-barcoded 5' primer and a J-beta primer mix, a second PCR proceeded for 7 to 11 cycles. MiXCR, applied by TCRdb to the 5' RACE reads, yields one record per CDR3 protein. Here the sample spans some 700,000 distinct CDR3 sequences, 22% being singletons. Sample: blood. The receptors originated from a man in his 70s in good health.

This sequence joins TRBV14 and TRBJ2-1; 10 bases are a match to TRBD2. V trimming: 7 bases; J trimming: 9 bases; junction bases outside the gene matches: 9. The CDR3 has 14 residues. Germline CDR1 reads SGHDN; CDR2 reads FVKESK. The CDR3 bases are TGTGCCAGCAAAAGCGGGAGGGCCCGAAGTGAGCAGTTCTTC. Residues: CASKSGRARSEQFF.

This clonotype was found a few times. The rearrangement joins TRBV10-2 to TRBJ2-1, with D unresolved. The J call may be in error: the DNA end matches TRBJ2-7 better. This CDR3 spans 11 amino acids. CDR1 and CDR2 (germline): WSHSY, SAAADI. CDR3 in amino acids: CASSESREQYF. CDR3 sequence (DNA): TGCGCCAGCAGTGAGTCTCGAGAGCAGTACTTC.

This sequence joins TRBV12-3 or TRBV12-4 and TRBJ2-3; the D gene is possibly TRBD2 (6 bases). The CDR3 has 13 residues. Trimming shortened V by 5 bases and J by 9 bases, and 15 bases separated the two germline ends. The CDR3 DNA is TGTGCCAGCAGTCCCCGGAGGGCCGGGACGCAGTATTTT. This gives the protein CASSPRRAGTQYF.

A few counts support this clonotype. This chain uses TRBV5-1 with TRBJ2-7, with a weak D call TRBD2 (6 bases). V lost 0 bases and J 7 bases, leaving 23 bases between the germline ends. The CDR3 loop spans 17 amino acids. CDR1 SGHRS and CDR2 YFSETQ come from the germline V gene. This CDR3 is CASSLDVRGGGLDEQYF. Written as DNA, the CDR3 is TGCGCCAGCAGCTTGGACGTCCGAGGTGGAGGGCTCGATGAGCAGTACTTC.

This chain joins TRBV2 and TRBJ1-1, with D possibly matching TRBD1 (5 bases). The CDR3 is 14 residues long. Trimming left V 3 bases short and J 1 base short, with 9 bases between. CDR1 SNHLY and CDR2 FYNNEI come from the germline V gene. CDR3 sequence: CASSDWGSNTEAFF. The CDR3 DNA reads TGTGCCAGCAGTGATTGGGGGTCGAACACTGAAGCTTTCTTT.

This chain uses TRBV15 with TRBJ2-1; 11 bases map to TRBD2. The CDR3 is made up of 14 amino acids. J lost 5 bases, V lost 11 bases, and 8 bases had no gene match. The germline gives CDR1 LNHNV, CDR2 YYDKDF (reference sequence). CDR3 loop: CASDSGRAHNEQFF. The DNA for the CDR3 is TGTGCCTCCGATAGCGGGAGGGCTCACAATGAGCAGTTCTTC. Using reference TRBV15 and TRBJ2-1 for the parts outside the CDR3, the full variable domain is DAMVIQNPRYQVTQFGKPVTLSCSQTLNHNVMYWYQQKSSQAPKLLFHYYDKDFNNEADTPDNFQSRRPNTSFCFLDIRSPGLGDTAMYLCASDSGRAHNEQFFGPGTRLTVL.

The chain has TRBV7-2 and TRBJ2-7; a weak D match, TRBD1 (6 bases). From germline, CDR1 is SGHTA and CDR2 FQGNSA. The V and J ends lost 1 base and 0 bases respectively, with 10 bases between them. The CDR3 has 15 residues. Written as DNA, the CDR3 is TGTGCCAGCAGCTTAGTAACAGGGTCCTCCTACGAGCAGTACTTC. Its protein is CASSLVTGSSYEQYF.

The chain couples TRBV5-1 to TRBJ2-1; TRBD2 agrees at 10 bases. Germline CDR1 SGHRS, CDR2 YFSETQ. With 6 bases clipped from V and 0 bases from J, the junction kept 6 bases outside the gene matches. The CDR3 spans 16 residues. The CDR3 bases are TGCGCCAGCAACCCCGGACTAGCGGTCTCCTACAATGAGCAGTTCTTC. It codes for CASNPGLAVSYNEQFF.

In DNA form, the CDR3 reads TGTGCCAGCAGTTTGTCGGAGGGGAATCAGCCCCAGCATTTT. Its protein product is CASSLSEGNQPQHF. The V call is TRBV12-3 or TRBV12-4, the J call TRBJ1-5; TRBD1 is a possible D gene (5 bases). This CDR3 spans 14 amino acids. Trimming stripped 3 bases from V and 4 bases from J, with 10 bases between.

The chain employs TRBV4-3 and TRBJ2-3; D gene unclear. V dropped 1 base and J dropped 1 base, with 9 bases sitting between them. This CDR3 has 15 residues. CDR1 and CDR2 from the germline V gene are LGHNA and YSLEER. The CDR3 loop reads CASSQAWAGTDTQYF. DNA of the CDR3: TGCGCCAGCAGCCAAGCCTGGGCAGGCACAGATACGCAGTATTTT.

The rearrangement links TRBV28 to TRBJ2-5; D uncertain. The end of the DNA aligns better with TRBJ2-7, so the J call may be wrong. Germline-derived CDR1 and CDR2 are MDHEN and SYDVKM. The CDR3 spans 12 residues. CDR3 bases: TGTGCCAGCAGTACTCTCAGCTACGAGCAGTACTTC. Translated, it gives CASSTLSYEQYF.

The rearrangement links TRBV5-8 to TRBJ2-5; the D is unclear. The tail of the sequence fits TRBJ2-1 better, so the J call may be wrong. The CDR3 consists of 14 residues. Looked up from germline, CDR1 is SGHTS and CDR2 is YDEGEE. The CDR3 region has the DNA TGTGCCAGCAGCTTGGGGCCACCGTACAATGAGCAGTTCTTC. It codes for CASSLGPPYNEQFF.

This chain connects TRBV3-1 to TRBJ1-1; 11 positions agree with TRBD1. The CDR3 extends over 15 amino acids. The ends lost 4 bases at V and 4 bases at J; junction bases unmatched: 5. Germline V lookup: CDR1 LGHDT, CDR2 YNNKEL (reference sequence). The CDR3 spells CASSPRDRGSTEAFF. The CDR3 DNA is TGTGCCAGCAGCCCCCGGGACAGGGGGTCCACTGAAGCTTTCTTT.

V usage is TRBV5-6 and J usage is TRBJ2-3, with 8 bases lining up with TRBD1. V trimming: 4 bases; J trimming: 0 bases; junction bases outside the gene matches: 10. CDR1 and CDR2 (germline): SGHDT, YYEEEE. The CDR3 runs 17 residues. In DNA form, the CDR3 reads TGTGCCAGCAGCAAATACCAGGGGGCGAGCAGCACAGATACGCAGTATTTT. This gives the protein CASSKYQGASSTDTQYF.

This clonotype was detected a few times. J is TRBJ2-2 and V is TRBV5-1; unclear D gene. The V gene's germline CDR1 is SGHRS and CDR2 YFSETQ. Trimming took off 1 base at V and 8 bases at J, with 12 bases between the two ends. The CDR3 consists of 14 residues. The CDR3 DNA is TGCGCCAGCAGCTTGAGGGCCCCCACAGGGGAGCTGTTTTTT. It codes for CASSLRAPTGELFF.

The table lists this clonotype with many counts. The chain has TRBV28 and TRBJ2-3; D is possibly TRBD2 (6 bases). Germline V gene lookup returns CDR1 MDHEN and CDR2 SYDVKM. Trimming left V 5 bases short and J 5 bases short, with 20 bases between. The CDR3 covers 16 residues. The CDR3 here is CASSVATGGARDTQYF. The CDR3 DNA reads as TGTGCCAGCAGTGTGGCCACTGGCGGGGCTAGAGATACGCAGTATTTT.

The chain joins TRBV10-3 to TRBJ1-2; 10 bases are a match to TRBD1. Germline loops: CDR1 ENHRY, CDR2 SYGVKD. Trimming removed 2 bases from V and 5 bases from J; junction bases left unmatched: 2. The CDR3 runs to 14 residues. CDR3 bases: TGTGCCATCAGTGAGCGGGACAGGGGATATGGCTACACCTTC. It encodes CAISERDRGYGYTF.

In this sample, this clonotype turned up many times. V is TRBV20-1 and J is TRBJ2-5, with D perhaps matching TRBD1 or TRBD2 (5 bases each). Germline V CDR1 and CDR2: DFQATT, SNEGSKA (reference sequence). Trimming left V 7 bases short and J 2 bases short, with 8 bases between. This CDR3 is built from 11 residues. CDR3 loop: CSGGSQETQYF. The DNA for the CDR3 is TGCAGTGGGGGGTCTCAAGAGACCCAGTACTTC.

The gene calls are TRBV12-3 or TRBV12-4 and TRBJ1-2, with D possibly being TRBD1 (6 bases). V was shortened by 5 bases and J by 6 bases, with 13 bases between the two germline ends. This CDR3 is built from 13 residues. This CDR3 is CASSMTGTNGYTF. The CDR3 nucleotides are TGTGCCAGCAGTATGACAGGAACAAATGGCTACACCTTC.

The rearrangement uses TRBV20-1 and TRBJ2-3, with a tentative D call TRBD2 (6 bases). This CDR3 is built from 14 residues. Trimming stripped 6 bases from V and 2 bases from J, with 15 bases between. Germline V gene sequence: CDR1 DFQATT, CDR2 SNEGSKA (reference sequence). The CDR3 spells CSAIIADNTDTQYF. CDR3 bases: TGCAGTGCCATAATAGCGGATAACACAGATACGCAGTATTTT.

The V and J genes are TRBV15 and TRBJ2-5; TRBD1 is a possible D gene (6 bases). This CDR3 region has 16 residues. The germline V gene has CDR1 LNHNV and CDR2 YYDKDF (reference sequence). Trimming cost V 0 bases and J 3 bases, with 14 bases left between them. CDR3 in DNA: TGTGCCACCAGCAGAGATTCCACAGGGAGAAAAGAGACCCAGTACTTC. Protein product: CATSRDSTGRKETQYF.

This clonotype was observed a few times. Mismatch with germline at one junction end may stem from a read error. CDR3 protein: CSARRQGTSEKLFF. The CDR3 DNA sequence: TGCAGTGCTAGAAGACAGGGTACTAGTGAAAAACTGTTTTTT. The rearrangement joins TRBV20-1 to TRBJ1-4; the match to TRBD1 covers 7 bases. There are 14 residues in the CDR3. CDR1 is DFQATT, CDR2 SNEGSKA, per germline (reference sequence).

CDR3 in amino acids: CASSLGRHYGYTF. CDR3 nucleotide sequence: TGTGCCAGCAGTTTAGGCAGACACTATGGCTACACCTTC. The V gene is TRBV12-3 or TRBV12-4, the J gene TRBJ1-2, with no clear D. The CDR3 loop spans 13 amino acids. Trimming pared 1 base from V and 3 bases from J, leaving 6 bases between.

The table lists this clonotype with a few counts. The chain combines TRBV20-1 with TRBJ1-6; D is perhaps TRBD1 (5 bases). This CDR3 is built from 15 residues. Trimming took off 2 bases at V and 7 bases at J, with 15 bases between the two ends. CDR1 and CDR2 (germline): DFQATT, SNEGSKA (reference sequence). The CDR3 is CSARPLRDGNSPLHF. CDR3 nucleotide sequence: TGCAGTGCTAGACCCCTCCGGGACGGAAATTCACCCCTCCACTTT.

The table lists this clonotype with a few counts. The V gene is TRBV4-1, the J gene TRBJ1-4; TRBD1 is a possible D gene (5 bases). Trimming cost V 0 bases and J 8 bases, with 13 bases left between them. The CDR3 spans 15 residues. Germline assignment: CDR1 MGHRA and CDR2 YSYEKL. Written as DNA, the CDR3 is TGCGCCAGCAGCCAAGAAGTAGGAGGGGTCGAAAAACTGTTTTTT. Its protein is CASSQEVGGVEKLFF.

This clonotype was detected a few times. The junction departs from germline at one end; a sequencing error may be responsible. This sequence joins TRBV12-3 or TRBV12-4 and TRBJ1-6; no firm D call. The CDR3 consists of 13 residues. The CDR3 DNA sequence: TGTGCCGGCAGTTTAGGCCTGGGTTCACCCCTCCACTTT. The encoded protein is CAGSLGLGSPLHF.